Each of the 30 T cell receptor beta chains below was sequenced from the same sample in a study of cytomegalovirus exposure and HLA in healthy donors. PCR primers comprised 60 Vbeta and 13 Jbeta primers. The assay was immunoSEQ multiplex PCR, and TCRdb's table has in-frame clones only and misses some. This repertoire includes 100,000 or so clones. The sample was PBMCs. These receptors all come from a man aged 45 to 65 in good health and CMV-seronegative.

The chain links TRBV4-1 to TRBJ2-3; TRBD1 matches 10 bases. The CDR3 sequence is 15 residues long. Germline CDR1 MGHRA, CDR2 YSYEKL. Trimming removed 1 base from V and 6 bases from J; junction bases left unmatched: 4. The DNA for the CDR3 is TGCGCCAGCAGCCAAGGGGACAGGGGCCCTGATACGCAGTATTTT. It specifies CASSQGDRGPDTQYF.

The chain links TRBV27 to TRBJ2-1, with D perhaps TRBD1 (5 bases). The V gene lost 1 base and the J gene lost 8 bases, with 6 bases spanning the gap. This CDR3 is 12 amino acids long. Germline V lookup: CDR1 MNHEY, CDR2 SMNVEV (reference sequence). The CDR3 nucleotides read TGTGCCAGCAGTTTATTAGGGGATGAGCAGTTCTTC. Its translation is CASSLLGDEQFF.

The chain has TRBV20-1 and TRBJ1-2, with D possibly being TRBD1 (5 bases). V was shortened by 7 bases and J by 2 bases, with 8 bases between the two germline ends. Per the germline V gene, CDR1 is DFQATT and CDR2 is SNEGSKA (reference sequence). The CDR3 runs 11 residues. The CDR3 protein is CSVHRNYGYTF. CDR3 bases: TGCAGTGTCCACAGGAACTATGGCTACACCTTC.

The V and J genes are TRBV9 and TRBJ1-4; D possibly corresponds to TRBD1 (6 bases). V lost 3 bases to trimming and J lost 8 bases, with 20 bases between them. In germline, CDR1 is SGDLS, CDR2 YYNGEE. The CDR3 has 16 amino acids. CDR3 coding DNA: TGTGCCAGCAGCGAGGGGACACAAGGATGGAAGGAAAAACTGTTTTTT. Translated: CASSEGTQGWKEKLFF.

In DNA, the CDR3 is TGTGCCAGCAGTGAGAGCACAGGGGGAAGCCGGGCTTTCTTT. Its protein product is CASSESTGGSRAFF. The chain couples TRBV2 to TRBJ1-1; 8 bases fit TRBD1. The CDR3 consists of 14 residues. Unmatched junction bases numbered 11, after V lost 3 bases and J lost 11 bases. Germline V gene sequence: CDR1 SNHLY, CDR2 FYNNEI.

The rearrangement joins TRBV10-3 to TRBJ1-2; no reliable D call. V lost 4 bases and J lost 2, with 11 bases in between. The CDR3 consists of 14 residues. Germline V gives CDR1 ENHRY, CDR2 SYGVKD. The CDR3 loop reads CAISAGIKNYGYTF. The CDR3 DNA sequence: TGTGCCATCAGTGCCGGGATCAAGAACTATGGCTACACCTTC.

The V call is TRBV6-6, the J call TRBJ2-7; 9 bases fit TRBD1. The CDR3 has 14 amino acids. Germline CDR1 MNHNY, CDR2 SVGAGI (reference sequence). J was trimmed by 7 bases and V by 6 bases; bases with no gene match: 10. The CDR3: CASRVTGTGLEQYF. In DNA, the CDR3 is TGTGCCAGCAGAGTCACCGGGACAGGGCTTGAGCAGTACTTC.

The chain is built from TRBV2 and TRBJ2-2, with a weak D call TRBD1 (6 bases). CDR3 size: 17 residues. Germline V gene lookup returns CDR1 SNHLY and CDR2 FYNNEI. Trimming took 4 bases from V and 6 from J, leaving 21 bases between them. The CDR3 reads CASSGFITGTGAGELFF. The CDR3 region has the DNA TGTGCCAGCAGTGGATTTATCACAGGGACCGGCGCCGGGGAGCTGTTTTTT.

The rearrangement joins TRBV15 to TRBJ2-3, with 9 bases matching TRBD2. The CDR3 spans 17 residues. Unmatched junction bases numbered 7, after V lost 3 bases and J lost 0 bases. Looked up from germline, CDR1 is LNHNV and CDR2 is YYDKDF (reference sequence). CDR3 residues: CATSRGASGESTDTQYF. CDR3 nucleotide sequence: TGTGCCACCAGCAGGGGGGCTAGCGGGGAGAGCACAGATACGCAGTATTTT.

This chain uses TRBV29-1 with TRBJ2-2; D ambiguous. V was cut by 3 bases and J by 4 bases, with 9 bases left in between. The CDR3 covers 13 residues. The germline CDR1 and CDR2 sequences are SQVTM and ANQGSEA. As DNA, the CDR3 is TGCAGCGTTGATCCGCAGTCCACCGGGGAGCTGTTTTTT. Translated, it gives CSVDPQSTGELFF.

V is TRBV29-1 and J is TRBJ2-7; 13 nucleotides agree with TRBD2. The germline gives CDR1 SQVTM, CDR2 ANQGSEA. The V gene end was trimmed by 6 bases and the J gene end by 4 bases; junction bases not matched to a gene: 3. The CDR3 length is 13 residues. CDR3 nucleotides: TGCAGCGTCAAGACTAGCGGGAGGTACGAGCAGTACTTC. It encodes CSVKTSGRYEQYF.

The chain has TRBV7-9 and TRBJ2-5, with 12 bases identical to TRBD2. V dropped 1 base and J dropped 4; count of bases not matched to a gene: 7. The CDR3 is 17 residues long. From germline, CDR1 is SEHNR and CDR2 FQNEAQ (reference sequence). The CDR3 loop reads CASSLGLAGGPLETQYF. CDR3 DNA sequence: TGTGCCAGCAGCTTAGGGCTAGCGGGAGGGCCATTAGAGACCCAGTACTTC. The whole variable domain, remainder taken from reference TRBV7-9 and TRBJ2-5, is DTGVSQNPRHKITKRGQNVTFRCDPISEHNRLYWYRQTLGQGPEFLTYFQNEAQLEKSRLLSDRFSAERPKGSFSTLEIQRTEQGDSAMYLCASSLGLAGGPLETQYFGPGTRLLVL.

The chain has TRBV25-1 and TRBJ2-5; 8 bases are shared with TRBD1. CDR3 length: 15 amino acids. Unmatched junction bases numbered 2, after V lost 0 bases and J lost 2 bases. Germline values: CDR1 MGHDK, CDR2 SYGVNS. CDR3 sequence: CASSEYRGQQETQYF. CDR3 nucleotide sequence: TGTGCCAGCAGTGAATACAGGGGGCAACAAGAGACCCAGTACTTC.

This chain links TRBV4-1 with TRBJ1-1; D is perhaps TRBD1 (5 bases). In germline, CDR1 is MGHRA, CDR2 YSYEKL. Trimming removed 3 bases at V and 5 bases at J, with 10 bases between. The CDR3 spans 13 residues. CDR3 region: CASSQGRRTEAFF. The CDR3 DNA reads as TGCGCCAGCAGCCAGGGGCGACGTACTGAAGCTTTCTTT.

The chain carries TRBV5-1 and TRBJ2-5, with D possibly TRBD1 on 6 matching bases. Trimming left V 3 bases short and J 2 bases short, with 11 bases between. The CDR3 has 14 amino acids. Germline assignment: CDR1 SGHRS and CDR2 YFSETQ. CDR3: CASSSGQIQETQYF. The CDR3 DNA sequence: TGCGCCAGCAGCTCTGGACAGATTCAAGAGACCCAGTACTTC.

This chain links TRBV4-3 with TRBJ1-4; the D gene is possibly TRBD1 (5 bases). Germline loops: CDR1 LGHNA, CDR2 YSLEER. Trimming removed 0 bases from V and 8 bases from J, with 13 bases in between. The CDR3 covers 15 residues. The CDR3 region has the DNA TGCGCCAGCAGCCAAGAAGGACACTTAGGGGAAAAACTGTTTTTT. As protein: CASSQEGHLGEKLFF.

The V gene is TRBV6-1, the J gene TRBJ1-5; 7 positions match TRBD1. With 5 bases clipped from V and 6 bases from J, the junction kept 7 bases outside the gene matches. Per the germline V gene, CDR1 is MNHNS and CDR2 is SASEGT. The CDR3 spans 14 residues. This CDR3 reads CASSNEGAIQPQHF. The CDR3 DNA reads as TGTGCCAGCAGTAATGAGGGGGCGATTCAGCCCCAGCATTTT.

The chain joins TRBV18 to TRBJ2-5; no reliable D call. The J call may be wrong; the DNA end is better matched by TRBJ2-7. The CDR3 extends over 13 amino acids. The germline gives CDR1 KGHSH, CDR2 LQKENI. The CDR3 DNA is TGTGCCAGCTCACCAACCGTTTCCTACGAGCAGTACTTC. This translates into CASSPTVSYEQYF.

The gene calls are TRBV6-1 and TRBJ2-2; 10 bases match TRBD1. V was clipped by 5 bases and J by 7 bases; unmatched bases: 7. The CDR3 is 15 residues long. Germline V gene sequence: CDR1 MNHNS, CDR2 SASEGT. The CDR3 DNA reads TGTGCCAGCAGTAGGGACAGGGGTTTCATCGGGGAGCTGTTTTTT. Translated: CASSRDRGFIGELFF.

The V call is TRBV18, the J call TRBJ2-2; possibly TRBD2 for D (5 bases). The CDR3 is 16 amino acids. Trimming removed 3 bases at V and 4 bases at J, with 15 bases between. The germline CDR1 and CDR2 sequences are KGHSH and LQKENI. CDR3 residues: CASSPEADPSTGELFF. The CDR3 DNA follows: TGTGCCAGCTCACCGGAGGCGGACCCTAGCACCGGGGAGCTGTTTTTT.

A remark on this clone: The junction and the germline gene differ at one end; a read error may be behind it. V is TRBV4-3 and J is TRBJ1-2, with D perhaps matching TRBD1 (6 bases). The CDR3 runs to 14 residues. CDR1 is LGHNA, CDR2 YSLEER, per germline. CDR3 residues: CASSQVGDIYGYTF. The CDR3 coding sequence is TGCGCCAGCAGTCAAGTGGGGGACATCTATGGCTACACCTTC.

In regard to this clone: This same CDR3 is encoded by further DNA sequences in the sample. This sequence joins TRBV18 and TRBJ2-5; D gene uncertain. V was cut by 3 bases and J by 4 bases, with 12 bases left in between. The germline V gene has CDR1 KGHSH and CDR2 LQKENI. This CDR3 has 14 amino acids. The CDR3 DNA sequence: TGTGCCAGCTCACCTCAATCCTACCGAGAGACCCAGTACTTC. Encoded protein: CASSPQSYRETQYF.

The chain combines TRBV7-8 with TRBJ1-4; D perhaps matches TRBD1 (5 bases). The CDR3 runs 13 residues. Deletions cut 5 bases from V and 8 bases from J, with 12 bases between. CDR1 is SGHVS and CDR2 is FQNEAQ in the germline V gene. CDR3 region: CASSKTPGEKLFF. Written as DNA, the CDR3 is TGTGCCAGCAGCAAAACCCCAGGGGAAAAACTGTTTTTT.

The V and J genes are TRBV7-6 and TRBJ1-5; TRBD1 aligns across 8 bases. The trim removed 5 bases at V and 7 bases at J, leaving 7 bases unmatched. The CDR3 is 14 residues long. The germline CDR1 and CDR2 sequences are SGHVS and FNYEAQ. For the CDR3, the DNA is TGTGCCAGCAGCCCGGACAGGGCGGCGCAGCCCCAGCATTTT. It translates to CASSPDRAAQPQHF.

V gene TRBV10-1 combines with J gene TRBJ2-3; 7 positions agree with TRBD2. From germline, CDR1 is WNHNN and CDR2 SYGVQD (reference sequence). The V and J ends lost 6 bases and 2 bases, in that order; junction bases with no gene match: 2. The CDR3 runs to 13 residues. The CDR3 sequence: CASSGGNTDTQYF. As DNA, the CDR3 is TGCGCCAGCAGCGGGGGGAACACAGATACGCAGTATTTT.

The CDR3 loop reads CASTGQAIYF. The DNA for the CDR3 is TGTGCCAGCACGGGACAGGCCATATATTTT. The V gene is TRBV6-1, the J gene TRBJ1-3; 8 bases fit TRBD1. The germline V gene has CDR1 MNHNS and CDR2 SASEGT. The CDR3 runs to 10 residues. V shed 7 bases and J 11 bases; nucleotides not matched to a gene: 1.

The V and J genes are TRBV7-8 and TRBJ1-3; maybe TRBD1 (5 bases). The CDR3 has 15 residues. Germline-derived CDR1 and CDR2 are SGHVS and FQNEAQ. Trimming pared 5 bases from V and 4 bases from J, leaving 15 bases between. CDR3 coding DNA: TGTGCCAGCAGCCAAAACAGGTTTTTGGGAAACACCATATATTTT. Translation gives CASSQNRFLGNTIYF.

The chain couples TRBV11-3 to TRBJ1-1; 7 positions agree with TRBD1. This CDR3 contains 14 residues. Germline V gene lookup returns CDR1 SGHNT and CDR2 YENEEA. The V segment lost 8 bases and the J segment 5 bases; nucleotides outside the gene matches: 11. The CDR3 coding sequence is TGTGCCAGCGGCATACAGGGGATGCGGACTGAAGCTTTCTTT. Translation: CASGIQGMRTEAFF.

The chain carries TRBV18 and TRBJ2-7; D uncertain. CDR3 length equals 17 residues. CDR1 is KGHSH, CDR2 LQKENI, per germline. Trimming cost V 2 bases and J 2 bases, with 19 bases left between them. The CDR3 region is CASSPNSLGGQTYEQYF. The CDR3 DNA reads TGTGCCAGCTCACCAAATTCTTTGGGTGGGCAGACCTACGAGCAGTACTTC.

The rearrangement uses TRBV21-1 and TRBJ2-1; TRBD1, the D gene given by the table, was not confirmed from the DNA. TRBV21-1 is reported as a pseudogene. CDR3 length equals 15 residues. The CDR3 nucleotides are TGTGCCGAGCAACCGGGGGACAGGGACAGGAATGAGCAGTTCTTC. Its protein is CAEQPGDRDRNEQFF.